This TCR beta chain was recorded in a study of regulatory dendritic cells for organ transplantation listed by TCRdb under 2017. About the full investigation: Before and after allostimulation with regulatory or mature dendritic cells, TCRbeta repertoires were sequenced from sorted naive and memory CD4+ and CD8+ T cells. General study outcomes and caveats: Of the resting subsets, the one holding the most alloreactive TCR clonotypes was memory CD8+ T cells. The authors pointed out considerable heterogeneity between individuals in the alloreactive memory CD8+ T cell pool, and only a couple of subjects were sequenced. The repertoires of naive CD4+ and CD8+ T cells were highly diverse, while memory cell repertoires were less diverse, with memory CD8+ cells being the most oligoclonal. Allostimulation expanded memory CD8+ clones in both subjects, but regulatory dendritic cells appeared to induce more limited expansion than mature dendritic cells.

FACS was used to sort naive T cells as CD45RA+ cells and memory T cells as CD45RO+ CD4+ or CD8+ cells. The T cells used for TCR sequencing were obtained from a couple of healthy control subjects. Sorted T cell subsets that were not stimulated were used as baseline controls for the mixed lymphocyte reactions. The Qiagen DNeasy Blood & Tissue Kit was used for extraction of genomic DNA. The TCRbeta CDR3 regions were amplified in a multiplexed two-step PCR with Vbeta-specific forward primers and Jbeta-specific reverse primers. Through the immunoSEQ service, TCRbeta libraries were sequenced on an Illumina instrument. On the study's bioinformatics: V, D and J genes were assigned using IMGT annotation, and counts were corrected for multiplex PCR bias using synthetic CDR3 analogues. In the immunoSEQ Analyzer, repertoire clonality was calculated as one minus the normalized Shannon entropy. Whether a clone counted as expanded was decided by Fisher's exact test with Benjamini-Hochberg false discovery rate control and a two-tailed cutoff of P<0.01. In its TCRdb copy, this immuneACCESS table keeps in-frame sequences only and misses some clones. Where compared with another copy, unresolved V genes explain less than half of these, and the others have no known cause. Clonal size and the V and J genes are those of that table, whereas D and trimming came from the DNA. For this sample the table gives under 40,000 clones, of which 85% to 95% were detected only once. Jointly, the top ten make up 0.11% of the sample.

Worth noting for this clone: Which antigen it targets is not known. No per-base quality is available; no much larger clone lies one base away.

Specimen: naive CD8+ T cells from blood. What this sample's cell subset or site label stands for: CD45RA+ naive T cells. This clonotype was sampled from a human donor in good health.

In nucleotides, the sequence is TGTGCCAGCAGCGTTGGGGAAGAGACCCAGTACTTC. It translates as CASSVGEETQYF. The chain was built from TRBV9 and TRBJ2-5, with the D gene too uncertain to name. Measured from the cysteine to the phenylalanine, the CDR3 is 12 residues long. The entry retains the CDR3 DNA only, 36 bases that are in frame from base 1. Based on the germline V gene, the CDR1 and CDR2 sequences are SGDLS and YYNGEE. Relative to germline, V is 2 bases shorter and J is 3 bases shorter, with 5 bases between their ends.